A single sample is the source of the 14 T cell receptor beta chains below, sequenced in a study of regulatory T cells in long-lasting Graves disease. The time point denotes: persistent/refractory GD, antithyroid drugs over 5 years with positive TRAb. RNA extracted from PBMCs served as the sequencing template. iRepertoire HTBI primers and Arm-PCR of CDR3 regions built TCR beta libraries. TCRdb recomputed calls from the multiplex PCR reads with MiXCR, one row per CDR3 protein. The sample includes 430,000 or so distinct CDR3 sequences, roughly 21% of them seen just once. The sample in question was peripheral blood mononuclear cells (PBMCs), obtained when the disease was refractory, from a patient treated with antithyroid drugs. These receptors were taken from a female donor with Graves disease.

This clonotype has a handful of counts. The V and J genes are TRBV7-6 and TRBJ2-7; D is ambiguous. V gave up 5 bases and J gave up 5 bases, with 13 bases separating them. The CDR3 has 13 amino acids. In germline, CDR1 is SGHVS, CDR2 FNYEAQ. For the CDR3, the DNA is TGTGCCAGCAGCGTGACAAGAGGCCACGAGCAGTACTTC. Translated, it gives CASSVTRGHEQYF. The variable domain in full, completed from reference TRBV7-6 and TRBJ2-7, reads GAGVSQSPRYKVTKRGQDVALRCDPISGHVSLYWYRQALGQGPEFLTYFNYEAQQDKSGLPNDRFSAERPEGSISTLTIQRTEQRDSAMYRCASSVTRGHEQYFGPGTRLTVT.

In its sample, this clonotype was seen a few times. This chain connects TRBV29-1 to TRBJ2-7; 8 bases match TRBD1. Trimming took 4 bases from V and 4 from J; bases not matched to a gene: 18. Per germline, CDR1 SQVTM and CDR2 ANQGSEA. The CDR3 is 17 residues long. This CDR3 is CSVVIGPGRDRPYEQYF. As DNA, the CDR3 is TGCAGCGTTGTGATAGGCCCCGGCCGGGACAGGCCATACGAGCAGTACTTC.

The V and J genes are TRBV7-2 and TRBJ1-4; 9 bases align to TRBD1. Germline CDR1 and CDR2: SGHTA and FQGNSA. This CDR3 spans 15 amino acids. Unmatched junction bases numbered 6, after V lost 5 bases and J lost 5 bases. This chain's CDR3 is CASSRYRGLNEKLFF. As DNA, the CDR3 is TGTGCCAGCAGCCGATACAGGGGGCTAAATGAAAAACTGTTTTTT.

This sequence joins TRBV4-1 and TRBJ2-2; D unresolved. Trimming took off 1 base at V and 3 bases at J, with 15 bases between the two ends. The CDR3 consists of 17 residues. CDR1 and CDR2 from the germline V gene are MGHRA and YSYEKL. The CDR3 DNA reads as TGCGCCAGCAGCCAAGGGCTCCGGGTGTCGGACACCGGGGAGCTGTTTTTT. Translated: CASSQGLRVSDTGELFF.

The J gene is TRBJ2-1, the V gene TRBV6-9; a possible D gene is TRBD1 (6 bases). The V end was cut by 3 bases, the J end by 11 bases, with 17 bases between. The CDR3 runs 14 residues. Germline CDR1 and CDR2: MNHGY and SVAAGI. The CDR3 bases are TGTGCCAGCAGTTACTTGGAGACAGGATCGAAGCAGTTCTTC. As protein: CASSYLETGSKQFF.

This clonotype has a count of ten or more. V usage is TRBV28 and J usage is TRBJ1-5; D gene unclear. CDR3 size: 15 residues. V gave up 1 base and J gave up 1 base, with 8 bases separating them. Germline V gene sequence: CDR1 MDHEN, CDR2 SYDVKM. CDR3 DNA sequence: TGTGCCAGCAGTTTATTTTCAGAAAGCAATCAGCCCCAGCATTTT. Translation gives CASSLFSESNQPQHF. The whole variable domain, remainder taken from reference TRBV28 and TRBJ1-5, is DVKVTQSSRYLVKRTGEKVFLECVQDMDHENMFWYRQDPGLGLRLIYFSYDVKMKEKGDIPEGYSVSREKKERFSLILESASTNQTSMYLCASSLFSESNQPQHFGDGTRLSIL.

The J gene is TRBJ2-7, the V gene TRBV7-8; D not certain. The V and J ends lost 3 bases and 2 bases respectively, with 8 bases between them. The CDR3 sequence is 13 residues long. The V gene's germline CDR1 is SGHVS and CDR2 FQNEAQ. CDR3 sequence: CASSFPDPYEQYF. The CDR3 nucleotides are TGTGCCAGCAGCTTTCCAGACCCCTACGAGCAGTACTTC. The variable domain in full, with the rest retrieved from reference TRBV7-8 and TRBJ2-7, is GAGVSQSPRYKVAKRGQDVALRCDPISGHVSLFWYQQALGQGPEFLTYFQNEAQLDKSGLPSDRFFAERPEGSVSTLKIQRTQQEDSAVYLCASSFPDPYEQYFGPGTRLTVT.

The chain links TRBV18 to TRBJ2-2, with 9 bases matching TRBD1. V was clipped by 2 bases and J by 5 bases; unmatched bases: 6. The CDR3 is 16 residues long. CDR1 and CDR2 from the germline V gene are KGHSH and LQKENI. CDR3 coding DNA: TGTGCCAGCTCACCAGGAGGACAGGGGCTAACCGGGGAGCTGTTTTTT. This translates into CASSPGGQGLTGELFF.

The chain is built from TRBV5-6 and TRBJ2-1, with 11 bases fitting TRBD2. The CDR3 loop spans 17 amino acids. V was pared by 2 bases and J by 3 bases, with 7 bases of the junction left unmatched. From germline, CDR1 is SGHDT and CDR2 YYEEEE. CDR3 amino acids: CASSLTLAGGNYNEQFF. The CDR3 coding sequence is TGTGCCAGCAGCTTAACCTTAGCGGGGGGGAACTACAATGAGCAGTTCTTC.

This clonotype has at least ten counts. The chain recombines TRBV12-3 or TRBV12-4 with TRBJ2-2; 8 bases line up with TRBD1. After removal of 5 bases from V and 2 bases from J, the junction contained 7 bases not matched to a gene. The CDR3 is made up of 16 amino acids. CDR3 region: CASSLSGGSNTGELFF. For the CDR3, the DNA is TGTGCCAGCAGTCTATCAGGGGGCTCCAACACCGGGGAGCTGTTTTTT.

This clonotype was seen a handful of times. This chain connects TRBV6-1 to TRBJ2-7; D perhaps matches TRBD2 (5 bases). The CDR3 spans 14 residues. Germline assignment: CDR1 MNHNS and CDR2 SASEGT. Between the trimmed V and J ends, which lost 1 base and 3 bases, there was a span of 10 bases. CDR3 in DNA: TGTGCCAGCAGTGAAGGCCCCGAGGGCTACGAGCAGTACTTC. Its translation: CASSEGPEGYEQYF.

In DNA, the CDR3 is TGTGCCAGCAGCTTAACCCGACAGAGTGCGACCGGGGAGCTGTTTTTT. Amino acids: CASSLTRQSATGELFF. This sequence joins TRBV7-8 and TRBJ2-2; tentative D call: TRBD1 (5 bases). The CDR3 loop spans 16 amino acids. Trimming took off 2 bases at V and 5 bases at J, with 15 bases between the two ends. Germline-derived CDR1 and CDR2 are SGHVS and FQNEAQ.

J is TRBJ1-2 and V is TRBV29-1; 8 bases fit TRBD1. V was clipped by 2 bases and J by 4 bases; unmatched bases: 9. This CDR3 comprises 15 residues. Germline CDR1 reads SQVTM; CDR2 reads ANQGSEA. For the CDR3, the DNA is TGCAGCGTTGAAAAGCTCCAGGGGGCTCTCTATGGCTACACCTTC. Protein: CSVEKLQGALYGYTF.

Only a few counts were recorded for this clonotype. The rearrangement joins TRBV6-1 to TRBJ2-7; perhaps D is TRBD1 or TRBD2 (5 bases each). CDR3 size: 16 residues. Germline CDR1 reads MNHNS; CDR2 reads SASEGT. V was pared by 5 bases and J by 3 bases, with 20 bases between. The CDR3 DNA is TGTGCCAGCAGTCATGCCCCCGGGGACCGGCGCTACGAGCAGTACTTC. This encodes CASSHAPGDRRYEQYF.